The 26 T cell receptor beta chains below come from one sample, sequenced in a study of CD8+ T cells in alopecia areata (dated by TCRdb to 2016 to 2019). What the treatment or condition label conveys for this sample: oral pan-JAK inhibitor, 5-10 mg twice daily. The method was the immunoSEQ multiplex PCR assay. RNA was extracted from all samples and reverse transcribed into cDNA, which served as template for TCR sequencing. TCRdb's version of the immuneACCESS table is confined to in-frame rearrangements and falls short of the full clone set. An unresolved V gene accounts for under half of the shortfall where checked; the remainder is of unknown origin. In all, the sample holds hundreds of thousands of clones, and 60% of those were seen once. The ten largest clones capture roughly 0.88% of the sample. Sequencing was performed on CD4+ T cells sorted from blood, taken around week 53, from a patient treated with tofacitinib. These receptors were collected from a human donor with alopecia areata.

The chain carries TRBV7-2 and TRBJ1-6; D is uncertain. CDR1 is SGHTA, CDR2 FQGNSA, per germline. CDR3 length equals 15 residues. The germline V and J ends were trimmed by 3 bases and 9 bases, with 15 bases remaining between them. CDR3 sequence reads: CASSFLKGSGSPLHF. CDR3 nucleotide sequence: TGTGCCAGCAGCTTCTTAAAGGGCTCAGGTTCACCCCTCCACTTT.

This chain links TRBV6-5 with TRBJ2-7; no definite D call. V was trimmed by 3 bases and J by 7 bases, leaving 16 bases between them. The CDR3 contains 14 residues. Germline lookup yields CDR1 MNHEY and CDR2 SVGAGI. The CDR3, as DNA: TGTGCCAGCAGTTATCCTGGACGGTTCGATGAGCAGTACTTC. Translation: CASSYPGRFDEQYF.

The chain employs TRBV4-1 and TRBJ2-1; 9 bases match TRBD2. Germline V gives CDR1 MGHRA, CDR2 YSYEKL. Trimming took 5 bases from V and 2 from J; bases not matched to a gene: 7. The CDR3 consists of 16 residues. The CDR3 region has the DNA TGCGCCAGCAGCGTGGGAATAGCGGGGGCCTACAATGAGCAGTTCTTC. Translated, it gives CASSVGIAGAYNEQFF.

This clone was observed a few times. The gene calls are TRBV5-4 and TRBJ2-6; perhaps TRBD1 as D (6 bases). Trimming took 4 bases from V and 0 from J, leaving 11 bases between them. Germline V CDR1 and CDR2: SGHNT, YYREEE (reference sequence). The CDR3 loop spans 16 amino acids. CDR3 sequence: CASSGNRDSGANVLTF. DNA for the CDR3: TGTGCCAGCAGCGGGAACAGGGACTCTGGGGCCAACGTCCTGACTTTC.

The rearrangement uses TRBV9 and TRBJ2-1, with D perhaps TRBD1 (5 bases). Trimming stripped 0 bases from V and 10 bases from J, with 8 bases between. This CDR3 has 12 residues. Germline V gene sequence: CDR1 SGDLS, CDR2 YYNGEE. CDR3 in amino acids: CASSVDYREQFF. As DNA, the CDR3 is TGTGCCAGCAGCGTAGACTACAGGGAGCAGTTCTTC.

CDR3 in DNA: TGTGCCAGCAGTTACGGGGGGCGGGAGTCCGAGCAGTACTTC. Its translation: CASSYGGRESEQYF. The chain combines TRBV6-5 with TRBJ2-7; weak D call: TRBD2 (7 bases). Germline V CDR1 and CDR2: MNHEY, SVGAGI. V lost 2 bases to trimming and J lost 6 bases, with 14 bases between them. CDR3 length: 14 amino acids.

In nucleotides, the CDR3 is TGTGCCAGCAGTTACGGACAGAATTACAATGAGCAGTTCTTC. Its translation: CASSYGQNYNEQFF. The chain has TRBV6-5 and TRBJ2-1, with D possibly being TRBD1 (6 bases). The germline V and J ends were trimmed by 2 bases and 4 bases, with 9 bases remaining between them. Germline CDR1 reads MNHEY; CDR2 reads SVGAGI. There are 14 residues in the CDR3.

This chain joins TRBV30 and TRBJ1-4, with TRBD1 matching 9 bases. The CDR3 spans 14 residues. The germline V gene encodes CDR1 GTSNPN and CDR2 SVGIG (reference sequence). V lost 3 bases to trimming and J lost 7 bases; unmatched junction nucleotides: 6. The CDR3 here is CAWSFGTGFEKLFF. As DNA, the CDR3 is TGTGCCTGGAGCTTTGGGACAGGGTTTGAAAAACTGTTTTTT.

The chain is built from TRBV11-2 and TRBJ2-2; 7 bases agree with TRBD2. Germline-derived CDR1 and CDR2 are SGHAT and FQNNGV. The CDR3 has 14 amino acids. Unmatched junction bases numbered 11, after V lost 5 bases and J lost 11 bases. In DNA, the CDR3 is TGTGCCAGCAGCCCTAGCGGCACGCTTAATGAGCTGTTTTTT. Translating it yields CASSPSGTLNELFF.

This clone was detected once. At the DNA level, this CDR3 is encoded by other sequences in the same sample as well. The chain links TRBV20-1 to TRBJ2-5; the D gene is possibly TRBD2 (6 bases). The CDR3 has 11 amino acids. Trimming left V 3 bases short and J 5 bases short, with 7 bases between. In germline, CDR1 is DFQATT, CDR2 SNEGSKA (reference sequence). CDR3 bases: TGCAGTGCTAGTGCGGGGGAGACCCAGTACTTC. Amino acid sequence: CSASAGETQYF.

The CDR3 here is CASSWTAGGTEAFF. The CDR3 bases are TGTGCCAGCAGCTGGACCGCAGGGGGCACTGAAGCTTTCTTT. This chain connects TRBV5-4 to TRBJ1-1; 7 bases agree with TRBD1. This CDR3 is 14 amino acids long. V was pared by 3 bases and J by 4 bases, with 6 bases of the junction left unmatched. Germline CDR1 and CDR2: SGHNT and YYREEE (reference sequence).

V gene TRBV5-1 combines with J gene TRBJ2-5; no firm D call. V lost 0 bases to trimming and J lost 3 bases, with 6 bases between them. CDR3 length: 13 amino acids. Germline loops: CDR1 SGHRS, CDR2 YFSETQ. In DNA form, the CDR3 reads TGCGCCAGCAGCTTGGACGTAAAAGAGACCCAGTACTTC. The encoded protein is CASSLDVKETQYF.

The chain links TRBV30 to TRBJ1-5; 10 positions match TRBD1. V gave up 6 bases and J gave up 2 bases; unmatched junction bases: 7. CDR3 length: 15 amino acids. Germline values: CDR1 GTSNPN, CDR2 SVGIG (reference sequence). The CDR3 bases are TGTGCCTGTTCGGGGGACAGGGGCGGCAATCAGCCCCAGCATTTT. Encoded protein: CACSGDRGGNQPQHF.

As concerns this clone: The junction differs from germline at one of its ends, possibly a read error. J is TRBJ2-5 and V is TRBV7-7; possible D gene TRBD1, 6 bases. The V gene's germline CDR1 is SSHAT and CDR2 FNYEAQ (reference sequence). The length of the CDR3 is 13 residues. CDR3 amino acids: CASSLARGETQYF. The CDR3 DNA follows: TGTGCTAGCAGCTTAGCCAGGGGTGAGACCCAGTACTTC.

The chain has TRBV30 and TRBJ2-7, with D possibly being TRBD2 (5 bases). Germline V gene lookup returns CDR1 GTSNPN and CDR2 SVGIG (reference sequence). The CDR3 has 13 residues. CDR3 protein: CPTRRSDSYEQYF. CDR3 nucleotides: TGTCCCACCCGGAGGAGCGACTCCTACGAGCAGTACTTC.

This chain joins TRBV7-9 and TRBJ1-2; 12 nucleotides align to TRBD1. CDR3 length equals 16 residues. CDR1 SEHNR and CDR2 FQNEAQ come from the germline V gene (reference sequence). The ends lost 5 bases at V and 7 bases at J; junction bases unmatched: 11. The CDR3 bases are TGTGCCAGCAGCCCGGTCGGGACAGGGGGCGCGTCTGGCTACACCTTC. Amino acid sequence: CASSPVGTGGASGYTF.

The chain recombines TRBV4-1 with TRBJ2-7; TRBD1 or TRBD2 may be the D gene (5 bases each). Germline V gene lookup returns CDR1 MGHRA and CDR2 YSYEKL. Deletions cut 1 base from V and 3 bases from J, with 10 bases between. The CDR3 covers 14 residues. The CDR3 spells CASSQGGGYYEQYF. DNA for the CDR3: TGCGCCAGCAGCCAAGGGGGCGGGTACTACGAGCAGTACTTC.

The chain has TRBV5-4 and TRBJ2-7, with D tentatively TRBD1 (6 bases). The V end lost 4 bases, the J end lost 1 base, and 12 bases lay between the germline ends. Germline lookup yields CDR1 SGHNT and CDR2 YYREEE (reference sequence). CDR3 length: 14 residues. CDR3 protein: CASSPNRVSYEQYF. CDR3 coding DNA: TGTGCCAGCAGCCCCAACAGGGTATCCTACGAGCAGTACTTC.

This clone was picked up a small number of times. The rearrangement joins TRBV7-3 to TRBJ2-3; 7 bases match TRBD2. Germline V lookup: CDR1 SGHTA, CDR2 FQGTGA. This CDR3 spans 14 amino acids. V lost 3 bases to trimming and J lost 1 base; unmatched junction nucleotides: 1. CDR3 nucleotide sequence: TGTGCCAGCAGCTTTACTAGCGGCACAGATACGCAGTATTTT. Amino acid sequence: CASSFTSGTDTQYF.

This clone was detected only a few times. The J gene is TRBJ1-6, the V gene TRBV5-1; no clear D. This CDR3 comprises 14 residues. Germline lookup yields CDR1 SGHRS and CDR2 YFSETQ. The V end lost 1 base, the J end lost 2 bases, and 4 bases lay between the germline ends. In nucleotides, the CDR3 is TGCGCCAGCAGCTTGCAGACCTATAATTCACCCCTCCACTTT. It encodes CASSLQTYNSPLHF.

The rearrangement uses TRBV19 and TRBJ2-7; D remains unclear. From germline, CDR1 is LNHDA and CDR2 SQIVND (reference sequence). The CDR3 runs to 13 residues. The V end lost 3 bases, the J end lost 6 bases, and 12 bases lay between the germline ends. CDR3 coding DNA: TGTGCCAGTAGTATGGTCAGGATCTCCGAGCAGTACTTC. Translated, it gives CASSMVRISEQYF.

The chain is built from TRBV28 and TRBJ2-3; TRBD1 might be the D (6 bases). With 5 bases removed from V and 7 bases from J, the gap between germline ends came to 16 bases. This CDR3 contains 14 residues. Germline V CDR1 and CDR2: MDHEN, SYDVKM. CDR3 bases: TGTGCCAGCAGTCTACTGGACAGACGACATACGCAGTATTTT. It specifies CASSLLDRRHTQYF.

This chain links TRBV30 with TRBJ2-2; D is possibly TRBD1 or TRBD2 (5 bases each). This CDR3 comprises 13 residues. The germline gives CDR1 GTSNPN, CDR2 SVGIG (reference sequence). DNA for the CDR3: TGTAGTCTCCACCGAGGGGACACCGGGGAGCTGTTTTTT. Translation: CSLHRGDTGELFF.

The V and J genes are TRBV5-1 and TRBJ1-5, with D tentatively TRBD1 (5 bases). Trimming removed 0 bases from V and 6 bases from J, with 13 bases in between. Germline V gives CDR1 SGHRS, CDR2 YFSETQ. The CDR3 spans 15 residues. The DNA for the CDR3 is TGCGCCAGCAGCTTGGTCCCAGGGAATGGTCAGCCCCAGCATTTT. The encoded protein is CASSLVPGNGQPQHF.

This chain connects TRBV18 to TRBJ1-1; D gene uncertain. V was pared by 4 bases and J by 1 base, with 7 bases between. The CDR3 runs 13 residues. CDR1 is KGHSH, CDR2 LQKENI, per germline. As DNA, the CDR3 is TGTGCCAGCTCACTAACACCGAACACTGAAGCTTTCTTT. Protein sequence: CASSLTPNTEAFF.

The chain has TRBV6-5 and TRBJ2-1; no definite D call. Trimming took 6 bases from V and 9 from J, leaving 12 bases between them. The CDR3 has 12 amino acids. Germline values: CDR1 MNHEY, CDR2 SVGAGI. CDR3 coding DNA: TGTGCCAGCAGCCCGAGAGGCGGTGAGCAGTTCTTC. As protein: CASSPRGGEQFF.